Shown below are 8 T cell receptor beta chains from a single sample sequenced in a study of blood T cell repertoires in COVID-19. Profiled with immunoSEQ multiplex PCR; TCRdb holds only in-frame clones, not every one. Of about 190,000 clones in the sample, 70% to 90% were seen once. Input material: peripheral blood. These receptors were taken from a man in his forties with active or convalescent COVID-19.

The CDR3 loop reads CASSIVAGVYSNQPQHF. For the CDR3, the DNA is TGTGCCAGTAGTATAGTCGCGGGGGTATATAGCAATCAGCCCCAGCATTTT. V and J are TRBV19 and TRBJ1-5; D possibly corresponds to TRBD1 (5 bases). The CDR3 is 17 amino acids. Germline V gives CDR1 LNHDA, CDR2 SQIVND (reference sequence). The ends were cut back, 1 base at V and 0 bases at J, with 13 bases in the middle.

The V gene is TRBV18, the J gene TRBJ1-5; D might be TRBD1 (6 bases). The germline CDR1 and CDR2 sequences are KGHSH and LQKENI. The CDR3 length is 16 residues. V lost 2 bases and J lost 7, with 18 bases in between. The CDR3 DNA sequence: TGTGCCAGCTCACCATTCCATGCGGGGGGCGAACAGCCCCAGCATTTT. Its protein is CASSPFHAGGEQPQHF.

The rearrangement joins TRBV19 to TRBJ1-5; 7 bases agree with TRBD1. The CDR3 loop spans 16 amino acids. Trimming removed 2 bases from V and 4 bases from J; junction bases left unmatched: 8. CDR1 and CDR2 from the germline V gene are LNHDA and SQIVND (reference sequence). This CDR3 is CASSIQTGLGNQPQHF. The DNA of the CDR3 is TGTGCCAGTAGTATACAGACAGGGTTGGGTAATCAGCCCCAGCATTTT.

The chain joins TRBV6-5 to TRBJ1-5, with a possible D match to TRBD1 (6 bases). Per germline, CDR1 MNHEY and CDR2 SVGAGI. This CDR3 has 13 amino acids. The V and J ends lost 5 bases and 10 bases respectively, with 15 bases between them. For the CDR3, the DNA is TGTGCCAGCAGTACAGGGTACGATCGACCCCAGCATTTT. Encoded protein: CASSTGYDRPQHF.

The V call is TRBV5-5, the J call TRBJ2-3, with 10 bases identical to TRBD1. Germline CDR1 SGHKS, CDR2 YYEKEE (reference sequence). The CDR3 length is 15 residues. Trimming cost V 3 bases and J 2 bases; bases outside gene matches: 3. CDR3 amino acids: CASSWDRGFTDTQYF. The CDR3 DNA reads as TGTGCCAGCAGCTGGGACAGGGGATTCACAGATACGCAGTATTTT.

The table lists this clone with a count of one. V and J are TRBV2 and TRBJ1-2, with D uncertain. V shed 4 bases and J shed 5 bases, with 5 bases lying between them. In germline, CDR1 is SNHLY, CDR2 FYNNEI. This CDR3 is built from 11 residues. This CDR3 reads CASSAQYGYTF. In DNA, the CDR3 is TGTGCCAGCAGTGCCCAGTATGGCTACACCTTC.

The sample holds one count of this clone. The CDR3 DNA is TGCGCCAGCAGCCCCACGAGTCGCGAGCAGTACTTC. Translated: CASSPTSREQYF. The V and J genes are TRBV5-1 and TRBJ2-7, with D unresolved. Between the trimmed V and J ends, which lost 4 bases and 6 bases, there was a span of 11 bases. Germline CDR1 is SGHRS and CDR2 is YFSETQ. This CDR3 has 12 residues.

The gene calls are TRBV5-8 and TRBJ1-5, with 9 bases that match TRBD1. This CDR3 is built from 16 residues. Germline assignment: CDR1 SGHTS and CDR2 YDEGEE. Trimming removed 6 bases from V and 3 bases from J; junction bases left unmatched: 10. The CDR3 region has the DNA TGTGCCAGCACTAGAGAGGGACAGGGTGTCAATCAGCCCCAGCATTTT. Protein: CASTREGQGVNQPQHF.